This T cell receptor beta chain was identified in a study of T-cell memory formation after mild COVID-19. Overall study results and limits: Among clones contracting day 15 to 85, CD4/CD8 was balanced, whereas later expanders leaned CD4+.

Constant-segment-primed 5'RACE gave TCR alpha and TCR beta cDNA libraries with sample barcodes and UMIs. MiXCR, run by TCRdb on the 5' RACE reads, gives a single entry per CDR3 protein. Of about half a million distinct CDR3 sequences in the sample, roughly 18% were seen once. To note about this clonotype: The antigen is not known.

The CDR3 is made up of 15 amino acids. CDR1 SGHNT and CDR2 YYREEE come from the germline V gene (reference sequence). Trimming shortened V by 3 bases and J by 6 bases, and 17 bases separated the two germline ends. The sample comprised PBMCs or a T cell subset sorted from them (not recorded which). The TCR sequence derives from an adult woman who had mild COVID-19 (a few samples of this study predate the infection). Cell type and time point are not known. The rearrangement uses TRBV5-4 and TRBJ2-3; D is ambiguous. CDR3 nucleotide sequence: TGTGCCAGCAGCTCCCCCGTGGACGGGCCCGATACGCAGTATTTT. Translation: CASSSPVDGPDTQYF. The full variable domain, with the rest looked up from reference TRBV5-4 and TRBJ2-3, is ETGVTQSPTHLIKTRGQQVTLRCSSQSGHNTVSWYQQALGQGPQFIFQYYREEENGRGNFPPRFSGLQFPNYSSELNVNALELDDSALYLCASSSPVDGPDTQYFGPGTRLTVL.